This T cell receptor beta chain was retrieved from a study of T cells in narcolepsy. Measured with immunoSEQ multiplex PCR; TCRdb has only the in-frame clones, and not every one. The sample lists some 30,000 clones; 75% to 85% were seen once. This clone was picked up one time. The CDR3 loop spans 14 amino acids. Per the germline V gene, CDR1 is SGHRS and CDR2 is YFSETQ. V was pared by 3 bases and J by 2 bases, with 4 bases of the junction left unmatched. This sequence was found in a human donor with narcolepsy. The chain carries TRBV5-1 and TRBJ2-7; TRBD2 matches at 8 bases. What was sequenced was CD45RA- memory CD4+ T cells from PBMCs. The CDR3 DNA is TGCGCCAGCAGCTCAGGCGGGAGGACCTACGAGCAGTACTTC. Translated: CASSSGGRTYEQYF.